Each of the 26 T cell receptor beta chains below was sequenced from the same sample in a study of OX40 agonist ivuxolimab in advanced cancers. The assay was immunoSEQ multiplex PCR, and TCRdb's table has in-frame clones only and misses some. The data contain fewer than 25,000 clones, roughly 82% of them singletons. Sequenced material: CD4+ or CD8+ T cells sorted from blood, taken in a trial of the OX40 agonist ivuxolimab. Receptors originate from an adult with an advanced solid tumor such as melanoma, head and neck, liver or kidney cancer.

V gene TRBV19 combines with J gene TRBJ2-7; TRBD1 aligns across 8 bases. V was clipped by 6 bases and J by 3 bases; unmatched bases: 10. In germline, CDR1 is LNHDA, CDR2 SQIVND (reference sequence). The CDR3 extends over 15 amino acids. The CDR3 loop reads CASRQTGEFGYEQYF. The CDR3 DNA reads as TGTGCCAGTAGACAGACAGGGGAGTTCGGCTACGAGCAGTACTTC.

This clone has just a few counts. The same CDR3 can be traced to other DNA sequences in this sample. V is TRBV6-4 and J is TRBJ2-3, with D tentatively TRBD1 (6 bases). Germline CDR1 MRHNA, CDR2 SNTAGT. V gave up 0 bases and J gave up 5 bases, with 12 bases separating them. The CDR3 extends over 15 amino acids. CDR3 protein: CASSDSPGEIDTQYF. For the CDR3, the DNA is TGTGCCAGCAGTGACTCTCCAGGGGAAATAGATACGCAGTATTTT.

This CDR3 is CASSQDSTLGSGFPLHF. For the CDR3, the DNA is TGTGCCAGCAGCCAAGATTCTACGTTAGGATCGGGCTTCCCCCTCCACTTT. This chain joins TRBV4-2 and TRBJ1-6; D is ambiguous. CDR1 and CDR2 (germline): LGHNA, YNFKEQ. Trimming cost V 0 bases and J 13 bases, with 22 bases left between them. The CDR3 has 17 amino acids.

The rearrangement uses TRBV7-9 and TRBJ1-1; D is unclear. Trimming shortened V by 1 base and J by 8 bases, and 11 bases separated the two germline ends. This CDR3 has 13 residues. CDR1 and CDR2 from the germline V gene are SEHNR and FQNEAQ (reference sequence). This chain's CDR3 is CASSLGERAEAFF. In DNA form, the CDR3 reads TGTGCCAGCAGCTTAGGGGAGCGGGCAGAAGCTTTCTTT.

The J gene is TRBJ2-1, the V gene TRBV5-8, with 9 nucleotides matching TRBD2. This CDR3 is 16 amino acids long. The germline V gene has CDR1 SGHTS and CDR2 YDEGEE. Trimming at V came to 4 bases and at J to 3 bases, leaving 8 bases not matched to a gene. The CDR3 bases are TGTGCCAGCAGCCCAACGGGACTAGCAGACTACAATGAGCAGTTCTTC. It specifies CASSPTGLADYNEQFF.

The rearrangement links TRBV9 to TRBJ2-3; 7 bases are a match to TRBD2. This CDR3 has 14 residues. Germline V CDR1 and CDR2: SGDLS, YYNGEE. V shed 4 bases and J 5 bases; nucleotides not matched to a gene: 7. The CDR3, as DNA: TGTGCCAGCAGCCCGCCGGGGGGAGGAGATACGCAGTATTTT. This codes for CASSPPGGGDTQYF.

V gene TRBV9 combines with J gene TRBJ1-2; D possibly corresponds to TRBD1 (5 bases). The CDR3 covers 16 residues. CDR1 SGDLS and CDR2 YYNGEE come from the germline V gene. V was pared by 4 bases and J by 0 bases, with 16 bases between. This chain's CDR3 is CASSSRHSQANYGYTF. CDR3 in DNA: TGTGCCAGCAGCTCACGACATTCACAGGCTAACTATGGCTACACCTTC.

This chain joins TRBV5-6 and TRBJ1-1; 11 bases agree with TRBD1. V was pared by 1 base and J by 2 bases, with 4 bases of the junction left unmatched. Per germline, CDR1 SGHDT and CDR2 YYEEEE. The CDR3 consists of 16 residues. The CDR3 spells CASSLRTGGRNTEAFF. As DNA, the CDR3 is TGTGCCAGCAGCTTGAGGACAGGGGGCCGTAACACTGAAGCTTTCTTT.

The chain couples TRBV7-8 to TRBJ2-2; D call uncertain. V lost 2 bases, J lost 4 bases, and 11 bases lay in between. The germline V gene has CDR1 SGHVS and CDR2 FQNEAQ. The CDR3 consists of 15 residues. The CDR3: CASSLTSLGTGELFF. The CDR3 coding sequence is TGTGCCAGCAGCTTAACAAGCCTGGGCACCGGGGAGCTGTTTTTT.

The chain is built from TRBV7-8 and TRBJ2-1, with TRBD2 identical over 13 bases. The CDR3 is 18 amino acids. Looked up from germline, CDR1 is SGHVS and CDR2 is FQNEAQ. V shed 5 bases and J 3 bases; nucleotides not matched to a gene: 10. The CDR3 DNA sequence: TGTGCCAGCAGCCCCGGACTAGCGGGGGCCAACTTCTACAATGAGCAGTTCTTC. Its translation: CASSPGLAGANFYNEQFF.

This rearrangement joins TRBV6-1 to TRBJ2-1; no clear D gene. The CDR3 covers 16 residues. Germline V gives CDR1 MNHNS, CDR2 SASEGT. Between the trimmed V and J ends, which lost 3 bases and 0 bases, there was a span of 12 bases. This CDR3 is CASSDILADSYNEQFF. The CDR3 nucleotides read TGTGCCAGCAGTGACATCTTGGCGGACTCCTACAATGAGCAGTTCTTC.

The chain employs TRBV7-8 and TRBJ1-1; D is unresolved. Trimming cost V 3 bases and J 3 bases, with 11 bases left between them. Germline V CDR1 and CDR2: SGHVS, FQNEAQ. This CDR3 is built from 14 residues. Written as DNA, the CDR3 is TGTGCCAGCAGCTTCGAGGGCTCGTACACTGAAGCTTTCTTT. Protein product: CASSFEGSYTEAFF.

The V call is TRBV7-6, the J call TRBJ2-7, with 8 bases fitting TRBD1. CDR3 length: 15 residues. V trimming: 5 bases; J trimming: 0 bases; junction bases outside the gene matches: 6. Germline V lookup: CDR1 SGHVS, CDR2 FNYEAQ. CDR3: CASSQDRGPSYEQYF. The CDR3 DNA is TGTGCCAGCAGCCAAGACAGGGGCCCCTCCTACGAGCAGTACTTC.

The chain recombines TRBV29-1 with TRBJ2-7, with TRBD1 matching over 7 bases. V shed 4 bases, J shed 0 bases, and the junction held 6 bases outside the gene matches. This CDR3 is built from 14 residues. Germline V gene data show CDR1 as SQVTM and CDR2 as ANQGSEA. CDR3 sequence reads: CSVAGGGFSYEQYF. As DNA, the CDR3 is TGCAGCGTTGCAGGGGGTGGGTTCTCCTACGAGCAGTACTTC.

V usage is TRBV4-1 and J usage is TRBJ1-6; 8 nucleotides line up with TRBD1. Germline lookup yields CDR1 MGHRA and CDR2 YSYEKL. With 0 bases clipped from V and 9 bases from J, the junction kept 10 bases outside the gene matches. This CDR3 region has 17 residues. CDR3 sequence: CASSQDVGTGLSSPLHF. As DNA, the CDR3 is TGCGCCAGCAGCCAAGATGTAGGGACAGGCTTGAGTTCACCCCTCCACTTT.

The chain combines TRBV11-3 with TRBJ2-5; D gene uncertain. Germline V CDR1 and CDR2: SGHNT, YENEEA. The CDR3 has 15 residues. The V end lost 1 base, the J end lost 3 bases, and 12 bases lay between the germline ends. DNA of the CDR3: TGTGCCAGCAGCTTAGGGGCACAGCTCGAAGAGACCCAGTACTTC. Protein product: CASSLGAQLEETQYF.

This clone was picked up one time. This chain links TRBV6-5 with TRBJ1-3, with 8 bases lining up with TRBD1. Germline values: CDR1 MNHEY, CDR2 SVGAGI. CDR3 length: 13 amino acids. V shed 6 bases, J shed 5 bases, and the junction held 3 bases outside the gene matches. This CDR3 reads CASSRGLRNTIYF. In DNA, the CDR3 is TGTGCCAGCAGCAGGGGGCTCAGAAACACCATATATTTT.

The V call is TRBV27, the J call TRBJ2-3, with D perhaps being TRBD1 or TRBD2 (6 bases each). V lost 0 bases, J lost 6 bases, and 16 bases lay in between. The CDR3 contains 16 residues. The germline CDR1 and CDR2 sequences are MNHEY and SMNVEV (reference sequence). CDR3 in DNA: TGTGCCAGCAGTTTATCCGGTCCGGGGGCTGGGGATACGCAGTATTTT. It translates to CASSLSGPGAGDTQYF.

This clone was detected a few times. The rearrangement uses TRBV19 and TRBJ2-7; D is perhaps TRBD2 (6 bases). Trimming cost V 2 bases and J 5 bases, with 16 bases left between them. CDR3 size: 15 residues. The germline gives CDR1 LNHDA, CDR2 SQIVND (reference sequence). CDR3 nucleotide sequence: TGTGCCAGTAGTATATCTTCTAGCGCGTGGCACGAGCAGTACTTC. Its translation is CASSISSSAWHEQYF.

This sequence joins TRBV5-1 and TRBJ2-1; D perhaps matches TRBD2 (5 bases). Germline-derived CDR1 and CDR2 are SGHRS and YFSETQ. The length of the CDR3 is 15 residues. With 1 base removed from V and 5 bases from J, the gap between germline ends came to 13 bases. For the CDR3, the DNA is TGCGCCAGCAGCTTGAATAGCGTAGGAAACAATGAGCAGTTCTTC. Translated, it gives CASSLNSVGNNEQFF.

CDR3 loop: CSVDRVAISEQYF. The CDR3 DNA is TGCAGCGTTGACCGGGTAGCAATCTCCGAGCAGTACTTC. This chain links TRBV29-1 with TRBJ2-7; D unclear. CDR3 size: 13 residues. Germline lookup yields CDR1 SQVTM and CDR2 ANQGSEA. The ends were cut back, 3 bases at V and 6 bases at J, with 15 bases in the middle.

This clone was observed a few times. This chain links TRBV9 with TRBJ1-2, with D maybe TRBD1 (5 bases). The V and J ends lost 3 bases and 3 bases respectively, with 15 bases between them. CDR3 size: 15 residues. Germline lookup yields CDR1 SGDLS and CDR2 YYNGEE. The CDR3 loop is CASSARDSPHYGYTF. The CDR3, as DNA: TGTGCCAGCAGCGCAAGAGACAGTCCCCACTATGGCTACACCTTC.

The genes are TRBV7-2 and TRBJ2-5, with 13 bases lining up with TRBD2. The CDR3 spans 18 residues. After removal of 5 bases from V and 7 bases from J, the junction contained 16 bases not matched to a gene. Germline loops: CDR1 SGHTA, CDR2 FQGNSA. The CDR3 nucleotides are TGTGCCAGCAGCGCAAGACTAGCGGGGGGACCCTATATAGCGACCCAGTACTTC. Protein: CASSARLAGGPYIATQYF.

This clone has just one count. The J gene is TRBJ1-1, the V gene TRBV29-1; unclear D gene. Trimming took off 7 bases at V and 11 bases at J, with 8 bases between the two ends. The germline CDR1 and CDR2 sequences are SQVTM and ANQGSEA. This CDR3 is 8 amino acids long. The CDR3 spells CSAGEAFF. The CDR3 DNA is TGCAGCGCCGGTGAGGCTTTCTTT.

The chain carries TRBV7-2 and TRBJ2-7; a weak D match, TRBD2 (7 bases). V was clipped by 8 bases and J by 2 bases, with 19 bases between them. Germline V lookup: CDR1 SGHTA, CDR2 FQGNSA. This CDR3 is built from 15 residues. The CDR3 nucleotides read TGTGCCAGCGCGCCTCCTGCGGGGGCCGCCTACGAGCAGTACTTC. It specifies CASAPPAGAAYEQYF. Using reference TRBV7-2 and TRBJ2-7 for the parts outside the CDR3, the full variable domain is GAGVSQSPSNKVTEKGKDVELRCDPISGHTALYWYRQSLGQGLEFLIYFQGNSAPDKSGLPSDRFSAERTGGSVSTLTIQRTQQEDSAVYLCASAPPAGAAYEQYFGPGTRLTVT.

The V gene is TRBV6-1, the J gene TRBJ2-6, with D perhaps matching TRBD1 (6 bases). Germline assignment: CDR1 MNHNS and CDR2 SASEGT. This CDR3 spans 15 amino acids. The V and J ends lost 6 bases and 0 bases respectively, with 9 bases between them. Here the CDR3 reads CASSQQGSGANVLTF. Written as DNA, the CDR3 is TGTGCCAGCAGCCAACAGGGCTCTGGGGCCAACGTCCTGACTTTC.